This T cell receptor (beta chain) was recovered during a study of regulatory T cells in long-lasting Graves disease. This clonotype has a handful of counts. The ends were cut back, 0 bases at V and 1 base at J, with 12 bases in the middle. The CDR3 contains 16 residues. Germline values: CDR1 ENHRY, CDR2 SYGVKD. Indicated time point: persistent/refractory GD, antithyroid drugs over 5 years with positive TRAb. Construction of the TCR library relied on RNA isolated from PBMCs. Arm-PCR with iRepertoire HTBI primers amplified the CDR3 regions for these TCR beta libraries. TCRdb re-analysed the multiplex PCR reads in MiXCR, keeping a single row per CDR3 protein. The sample comprises roughly 400,000 distinct CDR3 sequences, around 20% of which are singletons, and roughly an eighth rests with the top ten.

The sequenced sample was peripheral blood mononuclear cells (PBMCs), obtained when the disease was refractory, from a patient treated with antithyroid drugs. This TCR was sampled from a female donor with Graves disease. The chain combines TRBV10-3 with TRBJ1-1; no firm D call. This chain's CDR3 is CAISESAGSGNTEAFF. As DNA, the CDR3 is TGTGCCATCAGTGAGTCTGCTGGGAGCGGGAACACTGAAGCTTTCTTT.